The TCR beta chain described here comes from a study of T cells in localized non-small cell lung cancer. General observations from the study: Median detection of top 100 tumor clones in adjacent lung was 57 clones. Compared with tumor, uninvolved adjacent lung displayed greater T cell clonality, ranking highest overall. Tumor samples were not multi-region, leaving intratumor heterogeneity unexcluded. Prolonged overall survival went with higher T cell density in the blood.

This clone showed up just once. As yet, its antigen is unknown. This CDR3 is 13 amino acids long. Per germline, CDR1 LNHDA and CDR2 SQIVND (reference sequence). V gave up 3 bases and J gave up 7 bases, with 10 bases separating them. Assay: immunoSEQ multiplex PCR; the TCRdb copy retains only in-frame clones and omits some. The data contain over a thousand clones, approximately 24% of them seen just once; the ten biggest clones take up roughly 9.6%. This clonotype originated in a woman aged 35 to 69 with stage III lung adenocarcinoma. Here the sequenced sample was lung tumor tissue, taken before any cancer treatment. The genes are TRBV19 and TRBJ2-1; D is uncertain. CDR3 protein: CASSIQLRNEQFF. DNA of the CDR3: TGTGCCAGTAGTATTCAGCTGAGAAATGAGCAGTTCTTC.